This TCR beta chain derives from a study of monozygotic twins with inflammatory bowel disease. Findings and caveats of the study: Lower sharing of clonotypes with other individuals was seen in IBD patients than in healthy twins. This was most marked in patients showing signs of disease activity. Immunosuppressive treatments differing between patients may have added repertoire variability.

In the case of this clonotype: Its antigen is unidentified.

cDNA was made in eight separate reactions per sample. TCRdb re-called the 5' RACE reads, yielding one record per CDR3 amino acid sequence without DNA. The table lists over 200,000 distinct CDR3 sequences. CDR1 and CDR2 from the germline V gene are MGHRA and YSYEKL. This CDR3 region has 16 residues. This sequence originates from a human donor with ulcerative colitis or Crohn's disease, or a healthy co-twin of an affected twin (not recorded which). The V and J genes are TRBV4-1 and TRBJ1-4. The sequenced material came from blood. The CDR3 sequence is CASSHRAGGGVEKLFF.